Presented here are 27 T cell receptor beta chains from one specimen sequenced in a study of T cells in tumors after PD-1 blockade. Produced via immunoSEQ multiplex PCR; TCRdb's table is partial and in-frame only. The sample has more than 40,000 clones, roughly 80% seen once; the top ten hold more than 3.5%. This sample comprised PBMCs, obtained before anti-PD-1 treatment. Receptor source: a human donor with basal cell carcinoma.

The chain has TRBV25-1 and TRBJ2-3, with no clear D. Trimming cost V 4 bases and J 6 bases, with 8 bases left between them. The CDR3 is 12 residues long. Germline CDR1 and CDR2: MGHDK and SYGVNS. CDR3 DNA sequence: TGTGCCAGCAGTGTCGGTCTGGATACGCAGTATTTT. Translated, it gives CASSVGLDTQYF.

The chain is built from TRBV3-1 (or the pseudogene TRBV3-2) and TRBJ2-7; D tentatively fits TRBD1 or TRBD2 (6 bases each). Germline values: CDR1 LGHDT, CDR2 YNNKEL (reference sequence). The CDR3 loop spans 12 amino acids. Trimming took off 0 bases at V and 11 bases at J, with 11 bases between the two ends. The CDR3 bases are TGTGCCAGCAGCCAAGATAGGGGGGTCGAGTACTTC. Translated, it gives CASSQDRGVEYF.

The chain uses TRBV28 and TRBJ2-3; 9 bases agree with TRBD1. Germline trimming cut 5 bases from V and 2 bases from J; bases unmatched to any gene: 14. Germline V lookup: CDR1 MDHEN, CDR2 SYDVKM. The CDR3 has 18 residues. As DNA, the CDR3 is TGTGCCAGCAGTGGTACAGGGGGCGAGGACCCTGACACAGATACGCAGTATTTT. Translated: CASSGTGGEDPDTDTQYF.

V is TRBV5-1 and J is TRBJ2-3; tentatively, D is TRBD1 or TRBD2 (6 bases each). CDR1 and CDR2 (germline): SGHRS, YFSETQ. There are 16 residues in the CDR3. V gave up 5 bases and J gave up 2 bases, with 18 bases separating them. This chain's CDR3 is CASRDRGAGNTDTQYF. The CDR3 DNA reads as TGCGCCAGCAGAGATAGGGGGGCGGGGAACACAGATACGCAGTATTTT.

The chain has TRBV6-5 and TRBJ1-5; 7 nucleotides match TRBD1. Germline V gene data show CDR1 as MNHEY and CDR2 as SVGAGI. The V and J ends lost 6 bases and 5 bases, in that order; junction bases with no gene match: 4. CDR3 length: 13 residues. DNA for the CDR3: TGTGCCAGCAGAGTCGGACAGGATCAGCCCCAGCATTTT. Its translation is CASRVGQDQPQHF.

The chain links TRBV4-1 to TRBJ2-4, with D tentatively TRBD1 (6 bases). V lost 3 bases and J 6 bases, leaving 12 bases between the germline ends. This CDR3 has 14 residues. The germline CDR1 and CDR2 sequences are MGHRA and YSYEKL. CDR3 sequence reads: CASSQPQGRNIQYF. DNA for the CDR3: TGCGCCAGCAGCCAGCCACAGGGACGAAACATTCAGTACTTC.

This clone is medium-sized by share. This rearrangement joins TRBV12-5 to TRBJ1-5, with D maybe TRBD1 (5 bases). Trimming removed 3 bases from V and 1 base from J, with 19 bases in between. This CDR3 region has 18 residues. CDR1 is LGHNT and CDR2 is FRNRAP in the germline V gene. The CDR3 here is CASGFRYSGTISNQPQHF. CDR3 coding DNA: TGTGCTAGTGGTTTCCGATACTCCGGGACGATAAGCAATCAGCCCCAGCATTTT.

CDR3 in DNA: TGTGCCAGCACTGGCGGGGGCACAGATACGCAGTATTTT. Translating it yields CASTGGGTDTQYF. V usage is TRBV9 and J usage is TRBJ2-3, with D possibly TRBD2 on 6 matching bases. Looked up from germline, CDR1 is SGDLS and CDR2 is YYNGEE. V shed 6 bases and J shed 1 base, with 9 bases lying between them. This CDR3 is 13 amino acids long.

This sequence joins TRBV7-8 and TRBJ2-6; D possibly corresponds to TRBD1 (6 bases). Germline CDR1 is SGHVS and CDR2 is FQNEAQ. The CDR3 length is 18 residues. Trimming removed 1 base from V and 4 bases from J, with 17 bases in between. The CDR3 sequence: CASSLGVGTWAGANVLTF. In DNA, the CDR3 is TGTGCCAGCAGCTTAGGAGTAGGGACATGGGCGGGGGCCAACGTCCTGACTTTC. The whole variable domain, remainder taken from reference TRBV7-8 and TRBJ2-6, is GAGVSQSPRYKVAKRGQDVALRCDPISGHVSLFWYQQALGQGPEFLTYFQNEAQLDKSGLPSDRFFAERPEGSVSTLKIQRTQQEDSAVYLCASSLGVGTWAGANVLTFGAGSRLTVL.

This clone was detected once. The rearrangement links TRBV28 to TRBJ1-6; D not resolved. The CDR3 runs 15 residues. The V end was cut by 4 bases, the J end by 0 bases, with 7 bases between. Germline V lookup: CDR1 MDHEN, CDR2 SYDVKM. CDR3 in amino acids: CASSWGSSYNSPLHF. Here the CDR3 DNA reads TGTGCCAGCAGTTGGGGAAGCTCCTATAATTCACCCCTCCACTTT.

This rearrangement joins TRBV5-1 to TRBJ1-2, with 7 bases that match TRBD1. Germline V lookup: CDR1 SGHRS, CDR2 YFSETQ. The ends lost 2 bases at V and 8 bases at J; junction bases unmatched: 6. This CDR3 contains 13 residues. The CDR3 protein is CASSFGQGGGYTF. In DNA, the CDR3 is TGCGCCAGCAGCTTTGGCCAAGGGGGCGGCTACACCTTC. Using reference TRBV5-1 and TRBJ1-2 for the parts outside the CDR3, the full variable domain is KAGVTQTPRYLIKTRGQQVTLSCSPISGHRSVSWYQQTPGQGLQFLFEYFSETQRNKGNFPGRFSGRQFSNSRSEMNVSTLELGDSALYLCASSFGQGGGYTFGSGTRLTVV.

Here the CDR3 reads CASSGRDSNQPQHF. For the CDR3, the DNA is TGTGCCAGTAGCGGCCGGGACAGCAATCAGCCCCAGCATTTT. The rearrangement links TRBV19 to TRBJ1-5, with D possibly matching TRBD1 (5 bases). Trimming shortened V by 6 bases and J by 1 base, and 10 bases separated the two germline ends. The CDR3 is 14 residues long. Germline lookup yields CDR1 LNHDA and CDR2 SQIVND (reference sequence). Looking up the rest from reference TRBV19 and TRBJ1-5 gives the full variable domain: DGGITQSPKYLFRKEGQNVTLSCEQNLNHDAMYWYRQDPGQGLRLIYYSQIVNDFQKGDIAEGYSVSREKKESFPLTVTSAQKNPTAFYLCASSGRDSNQPQHFGDGTRLSIL.

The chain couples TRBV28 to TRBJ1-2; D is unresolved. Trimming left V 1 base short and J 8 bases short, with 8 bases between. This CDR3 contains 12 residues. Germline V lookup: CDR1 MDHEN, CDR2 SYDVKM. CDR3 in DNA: TGTGCCAGCAGTTTATCTGCCCGGGGCTACACCTTC. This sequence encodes CASSLSARGYTF.

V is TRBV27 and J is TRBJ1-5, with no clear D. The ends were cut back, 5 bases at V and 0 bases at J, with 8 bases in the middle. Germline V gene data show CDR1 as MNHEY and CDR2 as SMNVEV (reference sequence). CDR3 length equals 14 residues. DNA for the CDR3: TGTGCCAGCAGTGCCCGGGCTAGCAATCAGCCCCAGCATTTT. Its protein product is CASSARASNQPQHF.

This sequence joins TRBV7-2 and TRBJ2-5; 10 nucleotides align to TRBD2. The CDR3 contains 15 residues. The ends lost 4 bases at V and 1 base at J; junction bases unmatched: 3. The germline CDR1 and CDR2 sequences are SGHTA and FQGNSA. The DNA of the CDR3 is TGTGCCAGCAGCTCAGCGGGGGGGCTCCAAGAGACCCAGTACTTC. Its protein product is CASSSAGGLQETQYF.

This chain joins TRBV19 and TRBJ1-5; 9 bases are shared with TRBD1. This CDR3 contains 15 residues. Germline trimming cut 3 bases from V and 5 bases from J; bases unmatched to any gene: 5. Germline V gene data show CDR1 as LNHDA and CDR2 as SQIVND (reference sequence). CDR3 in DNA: TGTGCCAGTAGTATTGAACAGGGGGCGTATCAGCCCCAGCATTTT. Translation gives CASSIEQGAYQPQHF.

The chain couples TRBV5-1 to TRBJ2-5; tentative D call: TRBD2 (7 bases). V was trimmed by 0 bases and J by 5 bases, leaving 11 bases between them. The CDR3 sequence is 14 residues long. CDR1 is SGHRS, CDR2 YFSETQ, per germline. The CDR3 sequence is CASSLGGGAETQYF. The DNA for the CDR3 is TGCGCCAGCAGCTTGGGGGGGGGCGCGGAGACCCAGTACTTC.

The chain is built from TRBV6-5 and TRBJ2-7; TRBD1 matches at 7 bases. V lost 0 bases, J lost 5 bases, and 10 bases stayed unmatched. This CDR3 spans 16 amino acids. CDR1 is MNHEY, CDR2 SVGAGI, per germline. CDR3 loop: CASSYSARQGFDEQYF. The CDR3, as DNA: TGTGCCAGCAGTTACTCTGCCCGACAGGGTTTCGACGAGCAGTACTTC.

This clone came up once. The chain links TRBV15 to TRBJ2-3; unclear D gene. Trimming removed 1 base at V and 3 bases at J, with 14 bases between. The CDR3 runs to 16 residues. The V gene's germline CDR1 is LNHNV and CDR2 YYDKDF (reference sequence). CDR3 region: CATSRGALAATDTQYF. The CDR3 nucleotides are TGTGCCACCAGCAGAGGTGCCTTGGCTGCTACAGATACGCAGTATTTT.

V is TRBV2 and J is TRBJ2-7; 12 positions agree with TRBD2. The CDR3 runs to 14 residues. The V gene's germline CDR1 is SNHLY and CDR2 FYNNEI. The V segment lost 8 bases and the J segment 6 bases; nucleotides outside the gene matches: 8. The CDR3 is CASLDTSGGLEQYF. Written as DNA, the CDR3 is TGTGCCAGCCTAGATACTAGCGGGGGGCTCGAGCAGTACTTC. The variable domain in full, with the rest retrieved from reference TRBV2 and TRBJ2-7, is EPEVTQTPSHQVTQMGQEVILRCVPISNHLYFYWYRQILGQKVEFLVSFYNNEISEKSEIFDDQFSVERPDGSNFTLKIRSTKLEDSAMYFCASLDTSGGLEQYFGPGTRLTVT.

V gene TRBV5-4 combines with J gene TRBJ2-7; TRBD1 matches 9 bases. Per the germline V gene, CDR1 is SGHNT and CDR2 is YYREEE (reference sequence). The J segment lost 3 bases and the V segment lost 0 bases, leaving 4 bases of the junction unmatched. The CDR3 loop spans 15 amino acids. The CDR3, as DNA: TGTGCCAGCAGCTTGGTGGGACAGGGTTTCTACGAGCAGTACTTC. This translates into CASSLVGQGFYEQYF.

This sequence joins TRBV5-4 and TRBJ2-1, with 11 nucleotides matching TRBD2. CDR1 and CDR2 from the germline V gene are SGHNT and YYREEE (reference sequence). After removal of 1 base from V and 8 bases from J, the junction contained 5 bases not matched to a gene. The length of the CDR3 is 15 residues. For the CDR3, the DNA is TGTGCCAGCAGCTTGCGACTAGCGGGGTCGGATGAGCAGTTCTTC. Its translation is CASSLRLAGSDEQFF.

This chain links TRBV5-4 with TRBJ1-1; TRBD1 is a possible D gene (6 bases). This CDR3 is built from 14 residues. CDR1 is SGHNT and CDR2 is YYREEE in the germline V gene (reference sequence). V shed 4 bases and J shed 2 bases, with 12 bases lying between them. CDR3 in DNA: TGTGCCAGCAGCCCTCCGGACAGAAACACTGAAGCTTTCTTT. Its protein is CASSPPDRNTEAFF.

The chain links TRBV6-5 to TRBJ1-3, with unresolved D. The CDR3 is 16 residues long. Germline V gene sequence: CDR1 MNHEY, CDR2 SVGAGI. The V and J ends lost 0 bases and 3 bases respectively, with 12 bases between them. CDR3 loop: CASSYSSGTYGNTIYF. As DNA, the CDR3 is TGTGCCAGCAGTTACTCGTCAGGAACTTATGGAAACACCATATATTTT.

CDR3 DNA sequence: TGTGCCATCATGACAGAACAAGAGACCCAGTACTTC. It yields the protein CAIMTEQETQYF. The J gene is TRBJ2-5, the V gene TRBV10-3; tentatively, D is TRBD1 (5 bases). From germline, CDR1 is ENHRY and CDR2 SYGVKD. This CDR3 contains 12 residues. The V and J ends lost 7 bases and 2 bases respectively, with 8 bases between them.

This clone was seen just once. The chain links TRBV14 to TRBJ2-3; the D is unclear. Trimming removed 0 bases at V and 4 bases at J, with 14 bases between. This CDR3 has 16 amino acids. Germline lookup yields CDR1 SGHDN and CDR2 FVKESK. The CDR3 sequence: CASSQDRAVLADTQYF. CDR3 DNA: TGTGCCAGCAGCCAAGATAGGGCGGTGTTGGCAGATACGCAGTATTTT.

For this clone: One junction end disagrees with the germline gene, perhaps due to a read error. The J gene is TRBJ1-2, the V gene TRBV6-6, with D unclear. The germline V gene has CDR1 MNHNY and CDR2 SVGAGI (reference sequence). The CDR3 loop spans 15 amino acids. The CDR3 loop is CASSNSWQVVDGYTF. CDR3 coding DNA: TGTGCCAGCAGTAACTCGTGGCAGGTGGTTGATGGCTACACCTTC.